The 2 T cell receptor beta chains given below trace back to one sample, sequenced in a study of T-cell reconstitution after alpha-beta-depleted transplantation in children. Preparation of the TCRbeta library involved a method that used unique molecular identifiers. TCRdb recomputed calls from the PCR reads with MiXCR, one row per CDR3 protein. The sample has hundreds of thousands of distinct CDR3 sequences; about 10% are singletons. The source material was PBMCs, sampled before TCRalphabeta/CD19-depleted stem cell transplant. The receptors originated from a child aged 2 to 9 with inherited bone marrow failure, due to receive a stem cell transplant.

This clonotype was found many times. V usage is TRBV6-1 and J usage is TRBJ2-3; possibly TRBD1 for D (6 bases). V dropped 6 bases and J dropped 2 bases, with 12 bases sitting between them. CDR1 MNHNS and CDR2 SASEGT come from the germline V gene. This CDR3 contains 14 residues. This CDR3 reads CASRARDNTDTQYF. The CDR3 DNA is TGTGCCAGCAGAGCTCGGGACAACACAGATACGCAGTATTTT.

This chain connects TRBV7-2 to TRBJ1-6; TRBD1 matches 8 bases. CDR3 length: 16 residues. The trim removed 2 bases at V and 10 bases at J, leaving 10 bases unmatched. CDR1 is SGHTA and CDR2 is FQGNSA in the germline V gene. This chain's CDR3 is CASSLLTGGSKSPLHF. For the CDR3, the DNA is TGTGCCAGCAGCTTACTTACAGGGGGTTCGAAATCACCCCTCCACTTT.